These 2 T cell receptor beta chains share one sample of origin, sequenced in a study of T cell responses to AZD1222 COVID-19 vaccine. Clones were read by immunoSEQ multiplex PCR, and TCRdb kept only the in-frame ones, dropping some. The sample shows 150,000 to 180,000 clones, roughly nine tenths of them seen only once. The sample here was peripheral blood, taken on day 0 of AZD1222 vaccination. These receptors all come from an adult in good health.

The V gene is TRBV10-3, the J gene TRBJ1-1; 9 bases map to TRBD1. CDR1 is ENHRY and CDR2 is SYGVKD in the germline V gene. With 10 bases clipped from V and 5 bases from J, the junction kept 8 bases outside the gene matches. The CDR3 length is 13 residues. CDR3 sequence (DNA): TGTGCCACGCTGGACAGGGGCCTTACTGAAGCTTTCTTT. Translated: CATLDRGLTEAFF.

The V and J genes are TRBV29-1 and TRBJ2-6, with 11 bases identical to TRBD1. Germline V CDR1 and CDR2: SQVTM, ANQGSEA. The CDR3 runs to 17 residues. Germline trimming cut 7 bases from V and 0 bases from J; bases unmatched to any gene: 8. The CDR3 coding sequence is TGCAGCGCAACTGGGGGGACAGGGGGCTCTGGGGCCAACGTCCTGACTTTC. Protein product: CSATGGTGGSGANVLTF.